The next 28 T cell receptor beta chains were all read from a single sample in a study of T cells in Graves' hyperthyroidism and ophthalmopathy. Amplified TCR beta CDR3 regions derived from RNA transcripts. The study used the HTBI primer set for a first-round RT-PCR of the TCR CDR3. MiXCR, run by TCRdb on the multiplex PCR reads, gives a single entry per CDR3 protein. The sample includes 300,000 to 400,000 distinct CDR3 sequences, around a sixth seen only once; the top ten take about 53%. The specimen was blood. These receptors were taken from a woman in her 50s with Graves' hyperthyroidism.

The chain carries TRBV30 and TRBJ2-6, with D possibly being TRBD2 (5 bases). Trimming left V 0 bases short and J 0 bases short, with 6 bases between. The CDR3 loop spans 15 amino acids. Per the germline V gene, CDR1 is GTSNPN and CDR2 is SVGIG (reference sequence). The CDR3 sequence: CAWSVRGSGANVLTF. In DNA, the CDR3 is TGTGCCTGGAGTGTACGGGGCTCTGGGGCCAACGTCCTGACTTTC.

The table lists this clonotype with many counts. The V call is TRBV5-1, the J call TRBJ2-3; TRBD2 aligns across 14 bases. Germline CDR1 is SGHRS and CDR2 is YFSETQ. CDR3 size: 15 residues. J lost 5 bases, V lost 3 bases, and 2 bases had no gene match. The CDR3 nucleotides read TGCGCCAGCAGCTGGGGACTAGCGGGAGAAGATACGCAGTATTTT. This codes for CASSWGLAGEDTQYF. The entire variable domain, with the rest obtained from reference TRBV5-1 and TRBJ2-3, is as follows: KAGVTQTPRYLIKTRGQQVTLSCSPISGHRSVSWYQQTPGQGLQFLFEYFSETQRNKGNFPGRFSGRQFSNSRSEMNVSTLELGDSALYLCASSWGLAGEDTQYFGPGTRLTVL.

This clonotype turned up a few times. This chain joins TRBV12-3 or TRBV12-4 and TRBJ2-2; the match to TRBD2 covers 14 bases. The CDR3 length is 18 residues. With V trimmed by 3 bases and J by 0 bases, 3 bases remained unmatched. CDR3 amino acids: CASSFGLAGGSNTGELFF. The CDR3, as DNA: TGTGCCAGCAGTTTTGGACTAGCGGGGGGTTCGAACACCGGGGAGCTGTTTTTT.

This clonotype occurred many times. This sequence joins TRBV7-3 and TRBJ2-5, with TRBD2 matching over 8 bases. CDR3 size: 15 residues. In germline, CDR1 is SGHTA, CDR2 FQGTGA. Trimming removed 1 base from V and 5 bases from J; junction bases left unmatched: 6. Written as DNA, the CDR3 is TGTGCCAGCAGCTTAAGAGCGGGGGAGGGTGAGACCCAGTACTTC. Encoded protein: CASSLRAGEGETQYF.

This clonotype has more than one count but fewer than ten. The V call is TRBV20-1, the J call TRBJ1-4, with 7 bases lining up with TRBD1. CDR1 is DFQATT and CDR2 is SNEGSKA in the germline V gene (reference sequence). This CDR3 spans 14 amino acids. V gave up 6 bases and J gave up 5 bases; unmatched junction bases: 9. The CDR3 sequence is CSATRQGLNEKLFF. The CDR3 nucleotides are TGCAGTGCCACAAGACAGGGTCTAAATGAAAAACTGTTTTTT.

Many counts were recorded for this clonotype. The J gene is TRBJ2-2, the V gene TRBV12-3 or TRBV12-4, with D possibly TRBD1 on 6 matching bases. V lost 6 bases and J lost 0, with 11 bases in between. CDR3 size: 15 residues. The CDR3 DNA is TGTGCCAGCAGCACAGGGTTTCCGAACACCGGGGAGCTGTTTTTT. Its translation: CASSTGFPNTGELFF.

This rearrangement joins TRBV10-1 to TRBJ2-3; D may be TRBD2 (5 bases). V was pared by 3 bases and J by 0 bases, with 7 bases between. Germline CDR1 WNHNN, CDR2 SYGVQD (reference sequence). This CDR3 comprises 14 residues. The CDR3 DNA follows: TGCGCCAGCAGTGAAGCGGACAGCACAGATACGCAGTATTTT. It translates to CASSEADSTDTQYF.

The chain employs TRBV5-1 and TRBJ2-5, with D possibly matching TRBD2 (6 bases). CDR1 and CDR2 (germline): SGHRS, YFSETQ. V was pared by 3 bases and J by 2 bases, with 17 bases between. The CDR3 is 16 amino acids. The CDR3 sequence is CASSWTGLAPQETQYF. The CDR3 DNA follows: TGCGCCAGCAGCTGGACGGGGCTAGCGCCTCAAGAGACCCAGTACTTC.

This chain joins TRBV19 and TRBJ2-3; D not certain. V lost 3 bases to trimming and J lost 3 bases, with 13 bases between them. Germline-derived CDR1 and CDR2 are LNHDA and SQIVND (reference sequence). This CDR3 comprises 15 residues. The CDR3 here is CASSIISEGTDTQYF. The CDR3 region has the DNA TGTGCCAGTAGTATTATCTCGGAAGGGACAGATACGCAGTATTTT. The whole variable domain, remainder taken from reference TRBV19 and TRBJ2-3, is DGGITQSPKYLFRKEGQNVTLSCEQNLNHDAMYWYRQDPGQGLRLIYYSQIVNDFQKGDIAEGYSVSREKKESFPLTVTSAQKNPTAFYLCASSIISEGTDTQYFGPGTRLTVL.

This clonotype occurred a few times. The chain links TRBV18 to TRBJ1-3; D call uncertain. The CDR3 runs 17 residues. Trimming took 2 bases from V and 0 from J, leaving 14 bases between them. Germline CDR1 and CDR2: KGHSH and LQKENI. CDR3 DNA: TGTGCCAGCTCACCAATGGCGGCAGGAGTCTCTGGAAACACCATATATTTT. Translation: CASSPMAAGVSGNTIYF.

Only a few counts were recorded for this clonotype. The V call is TRBV2, the J call TRBJ2-5; the D gene is possibly TRBD1 (6 bases). The V gene lost 6 bases and the J gene lost 5 bases, with 10 bases spanning the gap. The CDR3 length is 12 residues. Germline CDR1 is SNHLY and CDR2 is FYNNEI. As DNA, the CDR3 is TGTGCCAGCAGCATCGACAGGGAGACCCAGTACTTC. As protein: CASSIDRETQYF.

This clonotype has just a few counts. The rearrangement joins TRBV6-5 to TRBJ1-1; D not certain. Germline lookup yields CDR1 MNHEY and CDR2 SVGAGI. The CDR3 contains 15 residues. V lost 0 bases and J lost 2, with 10 bases in between. The CDR3 sequence: CASSYSAADNTEAFF. The CDR3 nucleotides read TGTGCCAGCAGTTACTCTGCAGCGGATAACACTGAAGCTTTCTTT.

This clonotype was detected many times. This rearrangement joins TRBV7-3 to TRBJ2-7; 10 bases line up with TRBD2. The germline gives CDR1 SGHTA, CDR2 FQGTGA. The CDR3 is 16 amino acids. J lost 3 bases, V lost 0 bases, and 5 bases had no gene match. The CDR3 spells CASSLTSLAGDYEQYF. Written as DNA, the CDR3 is TGTGCCAGCAGCTTAACGTCTCTAGCGGGGGACTACGAGCAGTACTTC. The entire variable domain, with the rest obtained from reference TRBV7-3 and TRBJ2-7, is as follows: GAGVSQTPSNKVTEKGKYVELRCDPISGHTALYWYRQSLGQGPEFLIYFQGTGAADDSGLPNDRFFAVRPEGSVSTLKIQRTERGDSAVYLCASSLTSLAGDYEQYFGPGTRLTVT.

This clonotype was observed a few times. The rearrangement joins TRBV10-3 to TRBJ2-5, with D possibly being TRBD1 (5 bases). In germline, CDR1 is ENHRY, CDR2 SYGVKD. There are 13 residues in the CDR3. Deletions cut 5 bases from V and 5 bases from J, with 12 bases between. CDR3 DNA sequence: TGTGCCATCAGTCCCAGGGTTGACGAGACCCAGTACTTC. As protein: CAISPRVDETQYF.

This clonotype was picked up many times. V usage is TRBV6-1 and J usage is TRBJ1-6; 10 bases match TRBD1. CDR1 MNHNS and CDR2 SASEGT come from the germline V gene. The CDR3 has 15 amino acids. The V and J ends lost 5 bases and 8 bases, in that order; junction bases with no gene match: 6. CDR3: CASSWDRGSDSPLHF. CDR3 coding DNA: TGTGCCAGCAGTTGGGACAGGGGTTCGGATTCACCCCTCCACTTT.

This chain connects TRBV20-1 to TRBJ2-3, with D maybe TRBD2 (5 bases). CDR3 length: 16 amino acids. CDR1 DFQATT and CDR2 SNEGSKA come from the germline V gene (reference sequence). Trimming stripped 5 bases from V and 0 bases from J, with 18 bases between. In DNA form, the CDR3 reads TGCAGTGCTCGCCCGCGGACGGGGTATAGCACAGATACGCAGTATTTT. Amino acids: CSARPRTGYSTDTQYF.

In the case of this clonotype: A junction boundary mismatches the germline segment, possibly from a read error. The chain employs TRBV2 and TRBJ1-1; D gene unclear. The CDR3 is made up of 14 amino acids. The germline V gene encodes CDR1 SNHLY and CDR2 FYNNEI. CDR3 in amino acids: CASREGLMNTETFF. The CDR3 nucleotides read TGTGCCAGCAGGGAAGGACTGATGAACACTGAAACTTTCTTT.

This chain joins TRBV11-2 and TRBJ2-3, with D tentatively TRBD1 (6 bases). The germline gives CDR1 SGHAT, CDR2 FQNNGV. Trimming left V 6 bases short and J 2 bases short, with 12 bases between. The CDR3 is 14 residues long. This CDR3 is CASRADSHTDTQYF. The CDR3 DNA follows: TGTGCCAGCAGAGCGGACAGCCACACAGATACGCAGTATTTT.

In its sample, this clonotype was seen a few times. This chain joins TRBV6-2 or TRBV6-3 and TRBJ2-7; maybe TRBD2 (5 bases). CDR3 length: 12 amino acids. Trimming cost V 2 bases and J 4 bases, with 6 bases left between them. Germline lookup yields CDR1 MNHEY and CDR2 SVGEGT. The CDR3 nucleotides read TGTGCCAGCAGTTACCCGGGATACGAGCAGTACGTC. It is translated as CASSYPGYEQYV.

This chain links TRBV20-1 with TRBJ2-7; no clear D. The CDR3 runs 13 residues. The ends were cut back, 6 bases at V and 6 bases at J, with 18 bases in the middle. Looked up from germline, CDR1 is DFQATT and CDR2 is SNEGSKA (reference sequence). The CDR3 loop is CSARPSESGEQYF. CDR3 DNA: TGCAGTGCACGACCGAGCGAGTCTGGCGAGCAGTACTTC.

This clonotype was seen only a few times. A much larger clone lies one base from this, so it may be a read error. This chain links TRBV12-3 or TRBV12-4 with TRBJ1-1; TRBD1 is a possible D gene (5 bases). The CDR3 sequence is 15 residues long. The DNA of the CDR3 is TGTGCCAGCACCCTCGGGCAGGGTCGTTCCACTGAAGCTCTCTTT. Protein sequence: CASTLGQGRSTEALF.

The J gene is TRBJ1-6, the V gene TRBV5-1, with TRBD1 matching 7 bases. The trim removed 0 bases at V and 8 bases at J, leaving 14 bases unmatched. This CDR3 is 18 amino acids long. CDR1 and CDR2 (germline): SGHRS, YFSETQ. The CDR3 is CASSLAPLTAGGDSPLHF. The CDR3 nucleotides read TGCGCCAGCAGCTTGGCACCCTTAACTGCAGGGGGAGATTCACCCCTCCACTTT.

This clonotype was recorded a few times. This chain uses TRBV27 with TRBJ1-1, with TRBD1 matching over 7 bases. CDR3 length: 15 amino acids. The germline V gene encodes CDR1 MNHEY and CDR2 SMNVEV (reference sequence). V was pared by 5 bases and J by 0 bases, with 6 bases of the junction left unmatched. The CDR3 DNA reads TGTGCCAGCAGTACTAGAGGGGGCCTGAACACTGAAGCTTTCTTT. Translating it yields CASSTRGGLNTEAFF.

This clonotype has a count of ten or more. The J gene is TRBJ2-1, the V gene TRBV24-1; D unclear. This CDR3 comprises 13 residues. Germline assignment: CDR1 KGHDR and CDR2 SFDVKD. Trimming removed 4 bases from V and 9 bases from J, with 12 bases in between. CDR3 residues: CATSDGNWAEQFF. The CDR3 nucleotides read TGTGCCACCAGTGACGGTAACTGGGCTGAGCAGTTCTTC.

This clonotype was seen just once. A much more abundant neighbour one base away suggests this may be a read error. The V gene is TRBV18, the J gene TRBJ1-1, with D possibly TRBD1 on 5 matching bases. CDR1 is KGHSH and CDR2 is LQKENI in the germline V gene. Trimming shortened V by 4 bases and J by 4 bases, and 13 bases separated the two germline ends. This CDR3 region has 14 residues. The CDR3 DNA is TGTGCCAGCTCACTACTTGAAGGGACCACTGAAGCTTTCTTT. Protein: CASSLLEGTTEAFF.

V is TRBV12-3 or TRBV12-4 and J is TRBJ2-5; 9 nucleotides match TRBD1. The J segment lost 4 bases and the V segment lost 3 bases, leaving 30 bases of the junction unmatched. There are 23 residues in the CDR3. The CDR3 here is CASSFRPGQGGGTLDGGPETQYF. The CDR3 DNA reads as TGTGCCAGCAGTTTCCGTCCGGGACAGGGTGGGGGGACACTTGACGGGGGTCCAGAGACCCAGTACTTC.

This clonotype was found many times. The chain has TRBV6-1 and TRBJ1-1; 7 bases map to TRBD1. The junction had 8 bases not matched to a gene; V was cut back by 6 bases and J by 1 base. Germline CDR1 is MNHNS and CDR2 is SASEGT. CDR3 length: 15 residues. CDR3 sequence: CASRVPGQKNTEAFF. CDR3 bases: TGTGCCAGCAGGGTCCCGGGACAGAAGAACACTGAAGCTTTCTTT.

In regard to this clonotype: A much more abundant neighbour one base away suggests this may be a read error. The rearrangement links TRBV10-3 to TRBJ2-1; TRBD2 aligns across 8 bases. The DNA end lines up better with TRBJ2-7; the J call may be wrong. Looked up from germline, CDR1 is ENHRY and CDR2 is SYGVKD. This CDR3 spans 15 amino acids. CDR3 sequence (DNA): TGTGCCATCAGTGGGGACGGGAGGGCGGATAATGAGCAGTACTTC. This gives the protein CAISGDGRADNEQYF.